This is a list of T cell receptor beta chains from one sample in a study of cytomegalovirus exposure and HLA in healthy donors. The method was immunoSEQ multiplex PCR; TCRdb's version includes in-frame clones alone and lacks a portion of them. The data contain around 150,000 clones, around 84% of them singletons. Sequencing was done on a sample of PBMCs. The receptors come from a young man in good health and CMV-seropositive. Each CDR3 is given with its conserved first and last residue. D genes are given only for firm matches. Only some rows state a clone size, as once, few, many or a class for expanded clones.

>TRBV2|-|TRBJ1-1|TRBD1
TGTGCCAGCAGTGAATTCGAGACAGGGGGAGGATCAAACACTGAAGCTTTCTTT
CASSEFETGGGSNTEAFF
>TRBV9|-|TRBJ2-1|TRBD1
TGTGCCAGCAGCGTAGGGACAGGGAATAGTCCCTACAATGAGCAGTTCTTC
CASSVGTGNSPYNEQFF
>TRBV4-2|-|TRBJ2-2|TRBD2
TGTGCCAGCAGCCAAGAACTAGCGGAGACCGGGGAGCTGTTTTTT
CASSQELAETGELFF
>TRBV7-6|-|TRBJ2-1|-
TGTGCCAGCAGCCAACCTCCCGGCGGTGAGCAGTTCTTC
CASSQPPGGEQFF
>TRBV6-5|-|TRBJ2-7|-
TGTGCCAGCAGTTATTCCCCAGCCGACATCGAGCAGTACTTC
CASSYSPADIEQYF
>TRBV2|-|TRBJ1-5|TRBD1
TGTGCCAGCAGTGAAGGGACAGGGGGTACGGAGCCCCAGCATTTT
CASSEGTGGTEPQHF
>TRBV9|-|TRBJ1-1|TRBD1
TGTGCCAGCAGCGTAGGTCCAGGGGGAACTGAAGCTTTCTTT
CASSVGPGGTEAFF
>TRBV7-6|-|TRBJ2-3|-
TGTGCCAGCAGCTTAGGAGGGGGGGCAGATACGCAGTATTTT
CASSLGGGADTQYF
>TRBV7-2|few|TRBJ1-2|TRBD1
TGTGCCAGCAGGGCTGGGGACAGGGCTCTCTCTGGCTACACCTTC
CASRAGDRALSGYTF
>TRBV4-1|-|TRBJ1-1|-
TGCGCCAGCAGCCACCCGACAAACCCCAGAAGGGAAGCTTTCTTT
CASSHPTNPRREAFF
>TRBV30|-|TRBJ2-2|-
TGTGCCTGCCCTAGAGGGGGGGGGCCCGGGGAGCTGTTTTTT
CACPRGGGPGELFF
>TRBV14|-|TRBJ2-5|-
TGTGCCAGCAGCCAAAAAACTTTACAAGAGACCCAGTACTTC
CASSQKTLQETQYF
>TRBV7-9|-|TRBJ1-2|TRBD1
TGTGCCAGCAGCTCCGGACAGGGGGGACAGAGTAACTATGGCTACACCTTC
CASSSGQGGQSNYGYTF
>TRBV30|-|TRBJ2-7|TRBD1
TGTGCCTGGAGTGTACAGGGGATCCACGAGCAGTACTTC
CAWSVQGIHEQYF
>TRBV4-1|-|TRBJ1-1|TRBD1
TGCGCCAGCAGCCAACGGACAGGGACCTTAGGAAACACTGAAGCTTTCTTT
CASSQRTGTLGNTEAFF
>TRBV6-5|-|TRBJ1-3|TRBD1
TGTGCCAGCAGTTCCGACAGGGGATCTGGAAACACCATATATTTT
CASSSDRGSGNTIYF
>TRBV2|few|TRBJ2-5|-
TGTGCCAGCAGGGCAGACGGACTTGAATCGGGGGAGGAGACCCAGTACTTC
CASRADGLESGEETQYF
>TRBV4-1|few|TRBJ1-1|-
TGTGCCAGCAGCCAAGTAAACACTGAAGCTTTCTTT
CASSQVNTEAFF
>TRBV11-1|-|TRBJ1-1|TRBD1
TGTGCCAGCAGCACAGCAACCGGGACAGGGTCGTCTGAAGCTTTCTTT
CASSTATGTGSSEAFF
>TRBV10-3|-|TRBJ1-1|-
TGTGCCATCAGTGAAACCGGGGAGTGGGAAACTGAAGCTTTCTTT
CAISETGEWETEAFF
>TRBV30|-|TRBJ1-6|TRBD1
TGTGCCTGGAGTGTACAGGGGGCTTCACCCCTCCACTTT
CAWSVQGASPLHF
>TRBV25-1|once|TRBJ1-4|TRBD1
TGTGCCAGCAGTGAGGGACAGGGGTTTCCTAATGAAAAACTGTTTTTT
CASSEGQGFPNEKLFF
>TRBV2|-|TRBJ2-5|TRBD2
TGTGCCAGCAGTGAGTCGACTAGCGGGGGGTTTAATCAAGAGACCCAGTACTTC
CASSESTSGGFNQETQYF
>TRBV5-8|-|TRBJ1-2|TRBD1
TGTGCCAGCAGCCCCCAGGACAGGTCTAGCTATGGCTACACCTTC
CASSPQDRSSYGYTF
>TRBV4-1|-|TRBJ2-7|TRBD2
TGCGCCAGCAGCCCCATATCCCTGAGACTAGCGGGGGACTACGAGCAGTACTTC
CASSPISLRLAGDYEQYF
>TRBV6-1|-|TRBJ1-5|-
TGTGCCAGCAGTGGTAGCGTTAGCAATCAGCCCCAGCATTTT
CASSGSVSNQPQHF
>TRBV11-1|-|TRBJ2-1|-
TGTGCCAGCAGCCCAGGGGTTTTAGATGAGCAGTTCTTC
CASSPGVLDEQFF
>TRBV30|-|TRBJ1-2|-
TGTGCCTGGAGTGTACACAGGGTTGGCGGCTACACCTTC
CAWSVHRVGGYTF
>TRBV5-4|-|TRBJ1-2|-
TGTGCCAGCAGCTTCGGGCAGGGGTCTAACTATGGCTACACCTTC
CASSFGQGSNYGYTF